The sequence of this T cell receptor beta chain was determined in a study of shared clonotypes between healthy human individuals. CDR3 length: 20 amino acids. Trimming at V came to 0 bases and at J to 3 bases, leaving 15 bases not matched to a gene. Germline CDR1 and CDR2: SGDLS and YYNGEE. Produced via immunoSEQ multiplex PCR; TCRdb's table is partial and in-frame only. This table holds around 2.5 million clones, 93% found once. The sequenced sample was naive CD4+ T cells from PBMCs. Subset of the sample: CD45RA+ positively selected. The chain joins TRBV9 to TRBJ2-1; 10 bases line up with TRBD2. The receptor comes from a man aged 18-30 years in good health. Some clones in this sample may be carry-over from other donors' samples. CDR3: CASSVAPQAGGPNNYNEQFF. As DNA, the CDR3 is TGTGCCAGCAGCGTAGCCCCCCAAGCGGGAGGGCCCAACAACTACAATGAGCAGTTCTTC.